Sequencing of this T cell receptor beta chain was carried out in a study of T cell clones after liver transplantation. At the level of the study: Three of eight recipients were HCV-positive; others had non-autoimmune, non-viral indications.

Study results and caveats: Circulating graft-donor-reactive CD4 TCRbeta sequences fell significantly post-transplant in most of the 8 subjects. A larger donor-reactive than third-party decline suggested partial antigen-specific deletion. In a couple of subjects, few donor cells limited the measurable donor-reactive repertoire.

The CDR3 loop spans 11 amino acids. Germline V gene sequence: CDR1 MNHEY, CDR2 SMNVEV (reference sequence). V gave up 4 bases and J gave up 2 bases, with 2 bases separating them. Notes on this clone: As yet, its antigen is unknown.

Data came from immunoSEQ multiplex PCR; TCRdb stores just in-frame clones and leaves some out. The profile shows fewer than 20,000 clones, roughly nine tenths of them singletons. The material sequenced was CD8+ T cells from blood, taken just over 45 months after liver transplant. The chain has TRBV27 and TRBJ1-1; D gene unclear. The clonotype was recovered from a human patient who received a liver transplant. Some T cells may be supplied by the graft donor. CDR3 nucleotides: TGTGCCAGCAGTTCAAACACTGAAGCTTTCTTT. Translation gives CASSSNTEAFF.